The rows below give T cell receptor beta chains drawn from one sample of a study of blood T cell repertoires in COVID-19. Some clones are missing from TCRdb's copy, which holds only in-frame ones; the method was immunoSEQ multiplex PCR. The data contain fewer than 250,000 clones, about four fifths of them seen just once; the ten biggest clones take up around 1.8%. The sequenced sample was PBMCs or T cells enriched from blood (not recorded which). The receptors originated from a man aged 55 to 70 who had recovered from COVID-19. Each CDR3 is given without its conserved first and last residue. The D gene is left open where the match is weak.

j_call v_call d_call cdr3_aa
TRBJ1-5 TRBV28 NA ASQGPNQPQH
TRBJ2-5 TRBV5-6 TRBD2 ASAGGRQGVETQY
TRBJ1-6 TRBV19 NA ASSMDTRYSPLH
TRBJ1-4 TRBV2 TRBD1 ASTRGSGNEKLF
TRBJ1-2 TRBV6-6 NA ASSYPAGEGYT
TRBJ1-2 TRBV29-1 NA SAQGYYGYT
TRBJ1-3 TRBV6-6 TRBD1 ASSGRDRGLGNTIY
TRBJ2-1 TRBV6-1 NA ASSENRGGDEQF
TRBJ2-3 TRBV24-1 TRBD1 ATSDQRQGGTDTQY
TRBJ2-5 TRBV4-2 NA ASSQDLVSGGYQETQY
TRBJ2-2 TRBV5-1 TRBD1 ASSLGQGAFTGELF
TRBJ2-1 TRBV7-9 TRBD2 ASSFGLAGLYNEQF
TRBJ2-2 TRBV11-2 TRBD1 ASSLGDRHGELF
TRBJ1-4 TRBV18 NA ASSPSGELEKLF